This T cell receptor beta chain is drawn from a study of blood T cell repertoires in COVID-19. The CDR3 contains 15 residues. V lost 6 bases and J 5 bases, leaving 16 bases between the germline ends. The germline gives CDR1 MRHNA, CDR2 SNTAGT. Measured with immunoSEQ multiplex PCR; TCRdb has only the in-frame clones, and not every one. The table records a few hundred thousand clones, around 89% of them present only once. Sequenced input: PBMCs or T cells enriched from blood (not recorded which). The TCR was taken from a woman younger than 45 who had recovered from COVID-19. The V call is TRBV6-4, the J call TRBJ1-4; a possible D gene is TRBD1 (6 bases). The chain's CDR3 is CASRDSGAPNEKLFF. The DNA for the CDR3 is TGTGCCAGCAGGGACAGCGGGGCCCCCAATGAAAAACTGTTTTTT.